These 13 T cell receptor beta chains came from one sample sequenced in a study of CD8 T cells in ankylosing spondylitis (dated by TCRdb to about 2017). Libraries were constructed by 5' RACE. The sequencer listed for this sample is Illumina HiSeq 2500. Using fastp at Q25 and MiXCR, TCRdb reprocessed the public reads and kept productive beta chains. CDR3 protein sequences are deduplicated, and each keeps its most common genes and DNA. The sample includes more than 300,000 distinct CDR3 sequences, with approximately 10% observed a single time. The ten top clones hold roughly 9% of the sample. The sample consisted of blood, either unsorted or a sorted T cell fraction (not recorded which). All receptors derive from a female donor with ankylosing spondylitis or in good health (not recorded which).

This clonotype was counted many times. The chain uses TRBV7-9 and TRBJ1-2; 7 nucleotides line up with TRBD1. CDR1 SEHNR and CDR2 FQNEAQ come from the germline V gene (reference sequence). The CDR3 sequence is 15 residues long. V shed 5 bases, J shed 4 bases, and the junction held 10 bases outside the gene matches. CDR3 coding DNA: TGTGCCAGCAGCATAAAGACAGGGAACCTCTATGGCTACACCTTC. Its protein is CASSIKTGNLYGYTF. Variable domain in full (rest from reference TRBV7-9 and TRBJ1-2): DTGVSQNPRHKITKRGQNVTFRCDPISEHNRLYWYRQTLGQGPEFLTYFQNEAQLEKSRLLSDRFSAERPKGSFSTLEIQRTEQGDSAMYLCASSIKTGNLYGYTFGSGTRLTVV.

This clonotype appeared many times. This chain uses TRBV28 with TRBJ2-5, with D possibly matching TRBD2 (7 bases). V shed 3 bases and J shed 0 bases, with 11 bases lying between them. CDR1 is MDHEN, CDR2 SYDVKM, per germline. The CDR3 consists of 15 residues. CDR3: CASSFTGRDQETQYF. CDR3 DNA: TGTGCCAGCAGTTTTACAGGGAGGGACCAAGAGACCCAGTACTTC.

The chain joins TRBV12-3 or TRBV12-4 to TRBJ1-2; D perhaps matches TRBD1 (6 bases). The CDR3 has 14 amino acids. Trimming shortened V by 9 bases and J by 8 bases, and 22 bases separated the two germline ends. CDR3 region: CASQIGGPPGGYTF. CDR3 nucleotides: TGTGCCAGTCAGATCGGGGGGCCCCCGGGCGGCTACACCTTC.

This clonotype was found many times. This chain joins TRBV12-3 or TRBV12-4 and TRBJ1-3, with D perhaps TRBD1 (5 bases). Trimming stripped 3 bases from V and 4 bases from J, with 22 bases between. CDR3 length equals 18 residues. Here the CDR3 reads CASSLVSRGLGFGNTIYF. CDR3 in DNA: TGTGCCAGCAGTTTGGTTTCACGGGGCCTAGGATTCGGAAACACCATATATTTT.

This chain uses TRBV10-3 with TRBJ1-2; 8 nucleotides match TRBD1. Trimming took 6 bases from V and 6 from J; bases not matched to a gene: 9. Germline V gene data show CDR1 as ENHRY and CDR2 as SYGVKD. CDR3 size: 14 residues. The DNA of the CDR3 is TGTGCCATCAGGGACAGGGTTTGGGACAATGGCTACACCTTC. It is translated as CAIRDRVWDNGYTF.

About this clonotype: This could be a read error, since a much larger clone is one nucleotide away. The genes are TRBV10-3 and TRBJ1-1; D gene ambiguous. V lost 0 bases to trimming and J lost 3 bases, with 8 bases between them. CDR3 length: 14 amino acids. Germline V gene data show CDR1 as ENHRY and CDR2 as SYGVKD. The CDR3 region has the DNA TGTGCCATCAGTGAGTCGAGGATAGACACTGAAGCTTTCTTT. Protein: CAISESRIDTEAFF.

This clonotype has a count of ten or more. The chain couples TRBV20-1 to TRBJ2-7; D is perhaps TRBD2 (5 bases). The CDR3 is 15 amino acids. V was trimmed by 5 bases and J by 3 bases, leaving 20 bases between them. Per germline, CDR1 DFQATT and CDR2 SNEGSKA (reference sequence). CDR3 sequence (DNA): TGCAGTGCTGGCGGATTGGGAGCGGAGTACTACGAGCAGTACTTC. Translated, it gives CSAGGLGAEYYEQYF.

This rearrangement joins TRBV18 to TRBJ1-2, with 8 bases aligning to TRBD1. This CDR3 has 16 residues. CDR1 is KGHSH and CDR2 is LQKENI in the germline V gene. V was clipped by 1 base and J by 2 bases; unmatched bases: 6. The DNA of the CDR3 is TGTGCCAGCTCACCACAGACAGGGGCGCAGAACTATGGCTACACCTTC. This gives the protein CASSPQTGAQNYGYTF.

This clonotype was detected ten times or more. This chain connects TRBV2 to TRBJ2-2; the D gene is possibly TRBD1 (5 bases). The CDR3 covers 15 residues. The ends were cut back, 8 bases at V and 0 bases at J, with 13 bases in the middle. The germline V gene encodes CDR1 SNHLY and CDR2 FYNNEI. In DNA, the CDR3 is TGTGCCAGCCGGCAGGCCAGGGCGAACACCGGGGAGCTGTTTTTT. Amino acid sequence: CASRQARANTGELFF.

The table lists this clonotype with many counts. The gene calls are TRBV10-3 and TRBJ2-7; D might be TRBD1 or TRBD2, each matching 5 bases. The CDR3 has 14 amino acids. The ends were cut back, 2 bases at V and 4 bases at J, with 12 bases in the middle. From germline, CDR1 is ENHRY and CDR2 SYGVKD. The CDR3 DNA reads TGTGCCATCAGTGAGCCGGGACGCACATACGAGCAGTACTTC. This encodes CAISEPGRTYEQYF.

With respect to this clonotype: A single base separates this from a much larger clone, so it may be a read error. This chain links TRBV20-1 with TRBJ1-1, with TRBD1 identical over 8 bases. Germline CDR1 is DFQATT and CDR2 is SNEGSKA (reference sequence). CDR3 length: 13 residues. CDR3 nucleotides: TGCAGTTCTAGGATAGACAGGGGATGGGAAGCTTTCTTT. Translated: CSSRIDRGWEAFF.

This clonotype was seen a few times. This sequence joins TRBV11-3 and TRBJ2-3; TRBD2 agrees at 7 bases. The trim removed 4 bases at V and 3 bases at J, leaving 7 bases unmatched. Germline lookup yields CDR1 SGHNT and CDR2 YENEEA. The CDR3 runs to 15 residues. Written as DNA, the CDR3 is TGTGCCAGCAGCTCCGGGGGGAGTCAAACAGATACGCAGTATTTT. It encodes CASSSGGSQTDTQYF.

This clonotype appeared many times. This chain joins TRBV6-1 and TRBJ2-7; a possible D gene is TRBD2 (7 bases). The CDR3 runs to 16 residues. Germline assignment: CDR1 MNHNS and CDR2 SASEGT. V was cut by 8 bases and J by 3 bases, with 23 bases left in between. This CDR3 reads CASGGDTGVFIYEQYF. The DNA for the CDR3 is TGTGCCAGCGGGGGGGACACCGGGGTGTTCATCTACGAGCAGTACTTC.